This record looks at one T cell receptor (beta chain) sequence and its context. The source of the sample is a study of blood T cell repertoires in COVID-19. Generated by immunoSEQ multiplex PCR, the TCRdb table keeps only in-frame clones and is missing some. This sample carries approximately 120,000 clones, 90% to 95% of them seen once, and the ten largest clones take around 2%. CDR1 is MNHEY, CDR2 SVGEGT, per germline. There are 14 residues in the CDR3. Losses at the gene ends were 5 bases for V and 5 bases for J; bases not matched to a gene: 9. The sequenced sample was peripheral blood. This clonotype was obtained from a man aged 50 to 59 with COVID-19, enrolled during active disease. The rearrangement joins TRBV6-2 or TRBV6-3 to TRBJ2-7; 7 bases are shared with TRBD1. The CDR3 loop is CASSTQGIRDEQYF. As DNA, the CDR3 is TGTGCCAGCAGTACACAGGGGATCCGTGACGAGCAGTACTTC.